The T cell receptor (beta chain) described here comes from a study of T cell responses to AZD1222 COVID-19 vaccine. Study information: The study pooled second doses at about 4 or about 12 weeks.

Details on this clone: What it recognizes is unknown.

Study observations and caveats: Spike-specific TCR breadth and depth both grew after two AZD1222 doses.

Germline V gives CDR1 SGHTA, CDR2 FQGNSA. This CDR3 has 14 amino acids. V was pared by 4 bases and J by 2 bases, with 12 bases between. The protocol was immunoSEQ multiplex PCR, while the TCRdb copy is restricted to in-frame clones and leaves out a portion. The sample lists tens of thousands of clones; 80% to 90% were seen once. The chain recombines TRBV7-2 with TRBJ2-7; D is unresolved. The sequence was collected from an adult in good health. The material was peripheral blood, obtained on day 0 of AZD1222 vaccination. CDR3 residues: CASSYQSSTYEQYF. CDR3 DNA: TGTGCCAGCAGCTATCAATCGTCCACCTACGAGCAGTACTTC.